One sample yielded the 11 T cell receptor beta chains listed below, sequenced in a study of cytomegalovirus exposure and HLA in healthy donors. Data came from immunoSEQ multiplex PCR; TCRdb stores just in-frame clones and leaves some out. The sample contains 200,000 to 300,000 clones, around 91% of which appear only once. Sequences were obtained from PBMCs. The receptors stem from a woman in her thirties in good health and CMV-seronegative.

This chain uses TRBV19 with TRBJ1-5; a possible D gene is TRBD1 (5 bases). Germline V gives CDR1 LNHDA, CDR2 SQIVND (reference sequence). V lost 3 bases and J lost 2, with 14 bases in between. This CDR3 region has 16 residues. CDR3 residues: CASSMGGRWGNQPQHF. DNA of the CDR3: TGTGCCAGTAGTATGGGGGGACGGTGGGGCAATCAGCCCCAGCATTTT.

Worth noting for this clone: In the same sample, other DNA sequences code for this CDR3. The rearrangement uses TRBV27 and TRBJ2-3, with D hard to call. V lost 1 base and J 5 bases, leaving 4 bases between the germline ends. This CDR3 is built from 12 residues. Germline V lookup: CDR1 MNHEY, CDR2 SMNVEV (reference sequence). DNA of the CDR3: TGTGCCAGCAGTTTATATGGAGATACGCAGTATTTT. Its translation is CASSLYGDTQYF.

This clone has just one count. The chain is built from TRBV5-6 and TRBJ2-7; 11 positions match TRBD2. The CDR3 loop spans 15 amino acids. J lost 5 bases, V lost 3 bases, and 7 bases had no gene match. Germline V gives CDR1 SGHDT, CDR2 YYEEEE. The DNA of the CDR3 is TGTGCCAGCAGCTGGGGTAGCGGGAGGGTCCACGAGCAGTACTTC. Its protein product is CASSWGSGRVHEQYF.

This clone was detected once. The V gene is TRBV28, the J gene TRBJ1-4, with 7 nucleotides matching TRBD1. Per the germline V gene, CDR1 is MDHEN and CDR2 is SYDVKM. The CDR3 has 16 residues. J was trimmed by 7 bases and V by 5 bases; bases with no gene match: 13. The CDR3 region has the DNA TGTGCCAGCAGTACAACGAGGGGGCGGAGGGGTGAAAAACTGTTTTTT. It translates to CASSTTRGRRGEKLFF.

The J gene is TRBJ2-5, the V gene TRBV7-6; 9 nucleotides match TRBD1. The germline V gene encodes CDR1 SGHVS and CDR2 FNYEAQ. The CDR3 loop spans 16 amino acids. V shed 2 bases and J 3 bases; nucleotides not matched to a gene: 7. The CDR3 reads CASSLTPGQGEETQYF. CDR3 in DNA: TGTGCCAGCAGCTTAACCCCGGGACAGGGAGAAGAGACCCAGTACTTC. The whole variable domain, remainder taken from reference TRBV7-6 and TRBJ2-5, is GAGVSQSPRYKVTKRGQDVALRCDPISGHVSLYWYRQALGQGPEFLTYFNYEAQQDKSGLPNDRFSAERPEGSISTLTIQRTEQRDSAMYRCASSLTPGQGEETQYFGPGTRLLVL.

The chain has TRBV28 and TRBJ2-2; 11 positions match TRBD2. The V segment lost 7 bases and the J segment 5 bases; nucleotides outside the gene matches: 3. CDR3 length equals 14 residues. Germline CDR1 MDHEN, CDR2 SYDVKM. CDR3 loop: CASKLAGGTGELFF. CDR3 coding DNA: TGTGCCAGCAAGTTAGCGGGAGGGACCGGGGAGCTGTTTTTT. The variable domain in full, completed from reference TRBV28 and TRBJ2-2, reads DVKVTQSSRYLVKRTGEKVFLECVQDMDHENMFWYRQDPGLGLRLIYFSYDVKMKEKGDIPEGYSVSREKKERFSLILESASTNQTSMYLCASKLAGGTGELFFGEGSRLTVL.

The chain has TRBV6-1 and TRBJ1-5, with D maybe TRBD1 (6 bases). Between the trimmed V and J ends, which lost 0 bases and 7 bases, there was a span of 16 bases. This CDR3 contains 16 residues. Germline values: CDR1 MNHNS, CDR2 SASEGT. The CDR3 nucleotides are TGTGCCAGCAGTGAAGCGCCGTCAGGGGCGGGGCAGCCCCAGCATTTT. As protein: CASSEAPSGAGQPQHF.

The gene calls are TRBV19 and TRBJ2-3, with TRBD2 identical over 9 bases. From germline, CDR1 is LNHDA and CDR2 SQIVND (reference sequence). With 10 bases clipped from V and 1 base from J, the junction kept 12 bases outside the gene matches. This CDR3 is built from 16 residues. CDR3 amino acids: CATYPSGEARTDTQYF. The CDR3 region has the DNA TGTGCCACTTACCCTAGCGGGGAGGCCCGCACAGATACGCAGTATTTT.

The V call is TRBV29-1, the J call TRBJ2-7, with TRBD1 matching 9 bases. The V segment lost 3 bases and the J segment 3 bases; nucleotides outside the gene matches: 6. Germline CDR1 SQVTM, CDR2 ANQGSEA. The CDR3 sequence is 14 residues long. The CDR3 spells CSVEGQGSGYEQYF. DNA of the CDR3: TGCAGCGTTGAGGGACAGGGTTCGGGCTACGAGCAGTACTTC.

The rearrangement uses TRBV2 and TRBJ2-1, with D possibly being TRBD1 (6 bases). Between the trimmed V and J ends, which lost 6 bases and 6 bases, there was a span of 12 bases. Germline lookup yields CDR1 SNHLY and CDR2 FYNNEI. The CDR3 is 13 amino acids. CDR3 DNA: TGTGCCAGCAGCGCGAGAGGGGGCAATGAGCAGTTCTTC. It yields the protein CASSARGGNEQFF. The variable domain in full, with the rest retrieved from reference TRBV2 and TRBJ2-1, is EPEVTQTPSHQVTQMGQEVILRCVPISNHLYFYWYRQILGQKVEFLVSFYNNEISEKSEIFDDQFSVERPDGSNFTLKIRSTKLEDSAMYFCASSARGGNEQFFGPGTRLTVL.

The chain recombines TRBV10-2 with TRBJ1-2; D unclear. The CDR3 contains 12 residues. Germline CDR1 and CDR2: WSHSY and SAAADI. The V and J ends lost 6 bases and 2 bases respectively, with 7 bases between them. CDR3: CASSFGNYGYTF. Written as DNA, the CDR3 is TGCGCCAGCAGCTTTGGGAACTATGGCTACACCTTC.